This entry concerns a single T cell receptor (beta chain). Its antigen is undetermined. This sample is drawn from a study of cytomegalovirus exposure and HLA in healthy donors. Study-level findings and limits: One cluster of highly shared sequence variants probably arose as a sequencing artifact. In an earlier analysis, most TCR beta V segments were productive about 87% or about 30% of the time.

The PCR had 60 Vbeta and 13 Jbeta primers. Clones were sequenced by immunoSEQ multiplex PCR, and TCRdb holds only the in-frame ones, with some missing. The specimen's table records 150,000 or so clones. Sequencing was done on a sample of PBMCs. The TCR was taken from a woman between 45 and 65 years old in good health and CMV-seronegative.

The CDR3 region is CASSGNSAGGPGNEQFF. For the CDR3, the DNA is TGTGCCAGCAGCGGAAATTCAGCGGGAGGGCCAGGTAATGAGCAGTTCTTC. This chain joins TRBV9 and TRBJ2-1; 10 nucleotides line up with TRBD2. This CDR3 comprises 17 residues. Germline V gives CDR1 SGDLS, CDR2 YYNGEE. J gave up 7 bases and V 3 bases, and 13 bases lay outside the gene matches.